Presented here are 30 T cell receptor beta chains from one specimen sequenced in a study of control samples from healthy donors and cancer patients. The table came from immunoSEQ multiplex PCR; TCRdb's copy has only in-frame clones and leaves some out. Here the sample spans around 180,000 clones, around 88% being singletons. Input material: blood. These receptor sequences come from a woman in her 30s in good health.

The chain joins TRBV24-1 to TRBJ2-3; 12 bases align to TRBD1. V was clipped by 8 bases and J by 6 bases; unmatched bases: 11. CDR1 is KGHDR, CDR2 SFDVKD, per germline. The CDR3 runs to 16 residues. The DNA of the CDR3 is TGTGCCACCACCCCTGGGACAGGGGGCTCCTTGGATACGCAGTATTTT. It encodes CATTPGTGGSLDTQYF.

The DNA for the CDR3 is TGCGCCAGCAGCTTAGCGGGGCCGAGCACAGATACGCAGTATTTT. Translating gives CASSLAGPSTDTQYF. This chain joins TRBV5-1 and TRBJ2-3; 7 bases line up with TRBD2. The CDR3 is 15 residues long. Germline V gives CDR1 SGHRS, CDR2 YFSETQ. The ends lost 2 bases at V and 0 bases at J; junction bases unmatched: 3.

The chain uses TRBV28 and TRBJ1-5; D ambiguous. The CDR3 runs 16 residues. Germline-derived CDR1 and CDR2 are MDHEN and SYDVKM. The germline V and J ends were trimmed by 3 bases and 2 bases, with 14 bases remaining between them. The CDR3 DNA follows: TGTGCCAGCAGTTTCGTGACGGGTTCGCGCAATCAGCCCCAGCATTTT. Its protein is CASSFVTGSRNQPQHF. Together with reference TRBV28 and TRBJ1-5, the CDR3 gives the full variable domain: DVKVTQSSRYLVKRTGEKVFLECVQDMDHENMFWYRQDPGLGLRLIYFSYDVKMKEKGDIPEGYSVSREKKERFSLILESASTNQTSMYLCASSFVTGSRNQPQHFGDGTRLSIL.

This chain joins TRBV24-1 and TRBJ2-5, with TRBD1 matching over 10 bases. The CDR3 extends over 16 amino acids. V trimming: 4 bases; J trimming: 10 bases; junction bases outside the gene matches: 14. Germline CDR1 is KGHDR and CDR2 is SFDVKD. The CDR3 reads CATSDPDRGRIGVQYF. CDR3 DNA: TGTGCCACCAGTGACCCAGACAGGGGGCGAATTGGTGTCCAGTACTTC.

This chain links TRBV29-1 with TRBJ1-5; D remains unclear. The CDR3 runs 12 residues. From germline, CDR1 is SQVTM and CDR2 ANQGSEA. The CDR3 DNA reads TGCGCGGCGGGGAGTAGCAATCAGCCCCAGCATTTT. It yields the protein CAAGSSNQPQHF. Variable domain in full (rest from reference TRBV29-1 and TRBJ1-5): SAVISQKPSRDICQRGTSLTIQCQVDSQVTMMFWYRQQPGQSLTLIATANQGSEATYESGFVIDKFPISRPNLTFSTLTVSNMSPEDSSIYLCAAGSSNQPQHFGDGTRLSIL.

This rearrangement joins TRBV2 to TRBJ2-7, with 7 bases aligning to TRBD2. The CDR3 totals 13 residues. CDR1 is SNHLY, CDR2 FYNNEI, per germline. V dropped 6 bases and J dropped 1; count of bases not matched to a gene: 3. CDR3 region: CASRGGGSYEQYF. The CDR3, as DNA: TGTGCCAGCAGGGGCGGGGGTTCCTACGAGCAGTACTTC.

The chain has TRBV6-1 and TRBJ1-5; D not certain. With 1 base removed from V and 3 bases from J, the gap between germline ends came to 10 bases. The V gene's germline CDR1 is MNHNS and CDR2 SASEGT. This CDR3 comprises 15 residues. Here the CDR3 reads CASSEDSSPNQPQHF. In nucleotides, the CDR3 is TGTGCCAGCAGTGAAGACTCAAGTCCCAATCAGCCCCAGCATTTT.

This clone appeared once. The genes are TRBV29-1 and TRBJ1-3; the D gene is possibly TRBD1 (5 bases). V was pared by 7 bases and J by 0 bases, with 16 bases between. The CDR3 loop spans 15 amino acids. Germline CDR1 is SQVTM and CDR2 is ANQGSEA. The DNA of the CDR3 is TGCAGCGCTTCTAACGGGGCTAGCTCTGGAAACACCATATATTTT. Translating gives CSASNGASSGNTIYF.

V is TRBV19 and J is TRBJ2-3; D remains unclear. Germline CDR1 LNHDA, CDR2 SQIVND (reference sequence). The CDR3 runs 16 residues. V lost 2 bases and J lost 4, with 16 bases in between. The CDR3 nucleotides are TGTGCCAGTAGTATAACCCCGACGGATCGCCCAGATACGCAGTATTTT. Its protein product is CASSITPTDRPDTQYF.

The chain has TRBV24-1 and TRBJ2-2; 7 bases are a match to TRBD2. With V trimmed by 0 bases and J by 1 base, 4 bases remained unmatched. Germline CDR1 is KGHDR and CDR2 is SFDVKD. The CDR3 runs to 17 residues. This CDR3 reads CATSDLLGGGNTGELFF. CDR3 in DNA: TGTGCCACCAGTGATTTGCTGGGCGGGGGGAACACCGGGGAGCTGTTTTTT.

The CDR3 DNA follows: TGTGCCAGCAGTGAAGTGGGACAGTTTGGGTCTGAAGCTTTCTTT. This encodes CASSEVGQFGSEAFF. The chain carries TRBV6-1 and TRBJ1-1; 7 bases line up with TRBD1. The V gene's germline CDR1 is MNHNS and CDR2 SASEGT. J was trimmed by 6 bases and V by 1 base; bases with no gene match: 8. This CDR3 has 15 amino acids.

Notes on this clone: One junction end disagrees with the germline gene, perhaps due to a read error. The gene calls are TRBV7-7 and TRBJ2-7, with a weak D call TRBD1 (6 bases). The CDR3 runs to 15 residues. Germline CDR1 SSHAT, CDR2 FNYEAQ (reference sequence). The CDR3 DNA reads as TGTGCTAGCAGCTCGGGGCTAGACAGGAACTACGAGCAGTACTTC. This gives the protein CASSSGLDRNYEQYF.

This clone was observed a handful of times. The J gene is TRBJ2-5, the V gene TRBV28, with 7 bases fitting TRBD2. This CDR3 is built from 14 residues. Germline V gene data show CDR1 as MDHEN and CDR2 as SYDVKM. V lost 3 bases and J lost 6; bases outside the gene matches: 7. The CDR3, as DNA: TGTGCCAGCAGTTTTGTCAGCGGGGTGCAGACCCAGTACTTC. Translated, it gives CASSFVSGVQTQYF.

The V and J genes are TRBV5-1 and TRBJ2-7; no reliable D call. CDR1 SGHRS and CDR2 YFSETQ come from the germline V gene. The CDR3 spans 14 residues. The V end lost 4 bases, the J end lost 7 bases, and 18 bases lay between the germline ends. DNA of the CDR3: TGCGCCAGCAGCCGAACCGGTGCCGAGGATGAGCAGTACGTC. Amino acid sequence: CASSRTGAEDEQYV.

This chain uses TRBV27 with TRBJ1-5; 8 bases match TRBD1. The CDR3 is 16 residues long. The ends lost 6 bases at V and 6 bases at J; junction bases unmatched: 13. The germline V gene encodes CDR1 MNHEY and CDR2 SMNVEV (reference sequence). In DNA, the CDR3 is TGTGCCAGCAGCCCGACCGACAGGGGAACAAGTCAGCCCCAGCATTTT. Residues: CASSPTDRGTSQPQHF.

This chain connects TRBV5-6 to TRBJ2-5; 13 bases align to TRBD2. Germline loops: CDR1 SGHDT, CDR2 YYEEEE. Losses at the gene ends were 4 bases for V and 3 bases for J; bases not matched to a gene: 6. The CDR3 covers 16 residues. The CDR3 reads CASSPWTSGGKETQYF. The CDR3 DNA is TGTGCCAGCAGCCCCTGGACTAGCGGGGGTAAAGAGACCCAGTACTTC.

This chain connects TRBV5-1 to TRBJ1-5, with D possibly matching TRBD1 (6 bases). The CDR3 is 17 amino acids. Germline loops: CDR1 SGHRS, CDR2 YFSETQ. Trimming stripped 4 bases from V and 7 bases from J, with 24 bases between. The CDR3 DNA is TGCGCCAGCAGCCCAGACGGCCAGGCAGGTACAGGGCAGCCCCAGCATTTT. Amino acid sequence: CASSPDGQAGTGQPQHF.

This chain links TRBV4-2 with TRBJ1-1, with 7 bases matching TRBD1. The ends lost 3 bases at V and 0 bases at J; junction bases unmatched: 10. Germline lookup yields CDR1 LGHNA and CDR2 YNFKEQ. The CDR3 is 17 amino acids. CDR3 loop: CASSQGRDSNLNTEAFF. In DNA form, the CDR3 reads TGTGCCAGCAGCCAGGGCCGGGACAGTAACCTGAACACTGAAGCTTTCTTT.

This chain connects TRBV6-6 to TRBJ1-5; D gene unclear. Looked up from germline, CDR1 is MNHNY and CDR2 is SVGAGI (reference sequence). Trimming shortened V by 6 bases and J by 4 bases, and 10 bases separated the two germline ends. The CDR3 extends over 13 amino acids. For the CDR3, the DNA is TGTGCCAGCAGGCCAACAGTTAATCAGCCCCAGCATTTT. Protein sequence: CASRPTVNQPQHF.

The CDR3 reads CSVTARGGYNEQFF. CDR3 DNA: TGCAGCGTTACAGCGCGGGGAGGGTACAATGAGCAGTTCTTC. The rearrangement uses TRBV29-1 and TRBJ2-1; 7 bases line up with TRBD2. V lost 5 bases, J lost 4 bases, and 8 bases stayed unmatched. The CDR3 loop spans 14 amino acids. Germline CDR1 and CDR2: SQVTM and ANQGSEA.

This rearrangement joins TRBV5-1 to TRBJ2-1; D is ambiguous. This CDR3 has 12 residues. The ends were cut back, 0 bases at V and 9 bases at J, with 7 bases in the middle. The germline CDR1 and CDR2 sequences are SGHRS and YFSETQ. CDR3 loop: CASSLGSPEQFF. CDR3 DNA: TGCGCCAGCAGCTTGGGTTCCCCTGAGCAGTTCTTC.

This chain connects TRBV30 to TRBJ2-6, with TRBD1 matching 9 bases. Germline values: CDR1 GTSNPN, CDR2 SVGIG (reference sequence). Trimming removed 1 base from V and 0 bases from J; junction bases left unmatched: 4. The CDR3 covers 17 residues. The CDR3 sequence is CAWSAGQGYSGANVLTF. In DNA form, the CDR3 reads TGTGCCTGGAGTGCGGGACAGGGTTACTCTGGGGCCAACGTCCTGACTTTC.

This sequence joins TRBV27 and TRBJ2-7; tentative D call: TRBD1 (5 bases). CDR3 length: 14 amino acids. Trimming took 4 bases from V and 11 from J, leaving 21 bases between them. The germline V gene encodes CDR1 MNHEY and CDR2 SMNVEV (reference sequence). CDR3 in DNA: TGTGCCAGCAGTTCGATCACCCCGATCGGCAGGGAGTACTTC. Its protein is CASSSITPIGREYF.

In DNA, the CDR3 is TGTGCCAGCAGCTATTGGGACAGGTTCGCTGAAGCTTTCTTT. Its protein product is CASSYWDRFAEAFF. This sequence joins TRBV7-2 and TRBJ1-1; 8 positions agree with TRBD1. With 4 bases clipped from V and 6 bases from J, the junction kept 7 bases outside the gene matches. Germline lookup yields CDR1 SGHTA and CDR2 FQGNSA. CDR3 length: 14 amino acids.

Written as DNA, the CDR3 is TGTGCCAGCAGTCAGGACGGGAATCAGCCCCAGCATTTT. It specifies CASSQDGNQPQHF. V is TRBV5-4 and J is TRBJ1-5; D remains unclear. CDR3 length: 13 amino acids. Trimming pared 5 bases from V and 4 bases from J, leaving 10 bases between. CDR1 is SGHNT, CDR2 YYREEE, per germline (reference sequence).

V is TRBV5-5 and J is TRBJ2-1; TRBD2 aligns across 9 bases. V lost 4 bases to trimming and J lost 1 base; unmatched junction nucleotides: 0. This CDR3 has 14 residues. CDR1 SGHKS and CDR2 YYEKEE come from the germline V gene (reference sequence). The CDR3 here is CASSLAGSYNEQFF. CDR3 DNA: TGTGCCAGCAGCCTAGCGGGATCCTACAATGAGCAGTTCTTC.

J is TRBJ1-5 and V is TRBV6-5, with D tentatively TRBD1 (5 bases). There are 15 residues in the CDR3. V lost 5 bases to trimming and J lost 3 bases, with 14 bases between them. Germline CDR1 MNHEY, CDR2 SVGAGI. DNA of the CDR3: TGTGCCAGCAGTCCCCGTGGGGGGGTCAATCAGCCCCAGCATTTT. Its protein is CASSPRGGVNQPQHF.

This clone was recorded only once. The gene calls are TRBV14 and TRBJ2-5; D unresolved. Per germline, CDR1 SGHDN and CDR2 FVKESK. This CDR3 has 14 residues. V lost 3 bases and J 2 bases, leaving 10 bases between the germline ends. CDR3 amino acids: CASSHRAPQETQYF. CDR3 in DNA: TGTGCCAGCAGCCACCGAGCGCCGCAAGAGACCCAGTACTTC.

The chain joins TRBV11-2 to TRBJ2-1; D is perhaps TRBD1 (6 bases). The ends were cut back, 0 bases at V and 9 bases at J, with 12 bases in the middle. Germline CDR1 and CDR2: SGHAT and FQNNGV. The CDR3 is 14 amino acids. The CDR3, as DNA: TGTGCCAGCAGCTTAGAGCCTTTGGACAGTGAGCAGTTCTTC. Protein sequence: CASSLEPLDSEQFF.

The chain employs TRBV5-1 and TRBJ2-3; D is unclear. The CDR3 runs to 14 residues. The V gene lost 0 bases and the J gene lost 3 bases, with 8 bases spanning the gap. Germline V gene sequence: CDR1 SGHRS, CDR2 YFSETQ. CDR3 amino acids: CASSLGVGTDTQYF. The CDR3 DNA follows: TGCGCCAGCAGCTTGGGGGTAGGGACAGATACGCAGTATTTT.